The clone carrying this TCR beta chain came up once. This entry belongs to a study of blood T cell repertoires in COVID-19. Libraries were prepared by immunoSEQ multiplex PCR; TCRdb keeps only in-frame clonotypes and omits some of them. The data hold 250,000 to 400,000 clones, with under 90% observed a single time. This sequence was found in a man in his 60s who had recovered from COVID-19. The sequenced sample was PBMCs or T cells enriched from blood (not recorded which).

The CDR3: CASSYSRNRDEQYF. CDR3 in DNA: TGTGCCAGCAGTTACTCGCGAAACAGGGACGAGCAGTACTTC. V gene TRBV6-6 combines with J gene TRBJ2-7; D possibly corresponds to TRBD1 (6 bases). V was trimmed by 0 bases and J by 5 bases, leaving 11 bases between them. Germline CDR1 MNHNY, CDR2 SVGAGI (reference sequence). The CDR3 spans 14 residues.